This T cell receptor beta chain was identified during a study of monozygotic twins with inflammatory bowel disease. Using the 5' RACE reads, TCRdb records one entry per CDR3 protein without DNA. Recorded for this sample: a few hundred thousand distinct CDR3 sequences. This CDR3 is built from 13 residues. The germline V gene encodes CDR1 SGHRS and CDR2 YFSETQ. The TCR sequence derives from a human donor with ulcerative colitis or Crohn's disease, or a healthy co-twin of an affected twin (not recorded which). The J gene is TRBJ1-5, the V gene TRBV5-1. The sequenced material came from blood. CDR3 loop: CASSLWPDQPQHF.